Listed below are T cell receptor beta chains from one sample, sequenced in a study of response to subunit inactivated influenza vaccine. One entry per CDR3 protein results from TCRdb running MiXCR on the RT-PCR reads. The table has about 700,000 distinct CDR3 sequences, approximately 14% seen once. Sequencing was performed on PBMCs from blood, taken 14 to 15 days before vaccination. The source of these receptors is a middle-aged man who received an inactivated influenza vaccine. Each CDR3 is given with its conserved first and last residue. The order of the fields is CDR3 protein, CDR3 DNA, J gene, V gene, D gene, clone size. A D gene is named only where the DNA matches it firmly. Expanded clones get a size class; other rows say once, few or many, or leave the size out.

CASSVQDNREQFF,TGTGCCAGCAGCGTACAGGACAATCGTGAGCAGTTCTTC,TRBJ2-1,TRBV9,.,few
CASSFGLTGVDTGELFF,TGTGCCAGCAGCTTTGGTCTAACTGGGGTCGATACCGGGGAGCTGTTTTTT,TRBJ2-2,TRBV28,.,few
CASSFDPNTGELFF,TGCGCCAGCAGCTTCGACCCTAACACCGGGGAGCTGTTTTTT,TRBJ2-2,TRBV5-1,.,.
CASSFGGPGELFF,TGTGCCAGCAGCTTCGGGGGACCCGGGGAGCTGTTTTTT,TRBJ2-2,TRBV11-2,.,many
CASSDQRGVLNEQFF,TGTGCCAGCAGTGACCAGCGGGGGGTTCTTAATGAGCAGTTCTTC,TRBJ2-1,TRBV2,TRBD2,.
CSATRTGASYEQYF,TGCAGTGCTACTAGGACAGGGGCCTCCTACGAGCAGTACTTC,TRBJ2-7,TRBV20-1,TRBD1,.
CSVGITEHGYTF,TGCAGCGTTGGAATAACCGAGCATGGCTACACCTTC,TRBJ1-2,TRBV29-1,.,.
CASSVSSGGRNSPLHF,TGTGCCAGCAGTGTTTCGTCAGGGGGCCGTAATTCACCCCTCCACTTT,TRBJ1-6,TRBV2,TRBD1,few
CASSSRAGLPTDTQYF,TGTGCCAGCAGCTCACGAGCGGGTCTTCCCACAGATACGCAGTATTTT,TRBJ2-3,TRBV6-2/TRBV6-3,.,.
CASSAGISGVFYEQYF,TGTGCCAGCAGCGCAGGAATCTCTGGAGTATTCTACGAGCAGTACTTC,TRBJ2-7,TRBV3-1,.,many
CASSSTGTYEQYF,TGTGCCAGCAGCTCGACAGGAACCTACGAGCAGTACTTC,TRBJ2-7,TRBV7-2,.,many
CSATWIAGAETQYF,TGCAGTGCTACCTGGATAGCGGGAGCAGAGACCCAGTACTTC,TRBJ2-5,TRBV20-1,TRBD2,.
CASSYPWGNQPQHF,TGTGCCAGCAGCTACCCCTGGGGCAATCAGCCCCAGCATTTT,TRBJ1-5,TRBV7-2,.,.
CSVSRDSREQYF,TGCAGCGTCTCCCGGGACAGTCGGGAACAGTACTTC,TRBJ2-7,TRBV29-1,TRBD1,few
CASSDRGLRETQYF,TGTGCCAGCAGTGACAGGGGGCTGCGGGAGACCCAGTACTTC,TRBJ2-5,TRBV28,TRBD1,few
CASSYRERRETQYF,TGTGCCAGCAGTTACCGGGAGAGGAGGGAGACCCAGTACTTC,TRBJ2-5,TRBV6-5,.,few